The clone carrying this TCR beta chain appeared a single time. Its antigen remains unidentified. Combining iRepertoire HTBI primers with Arm-PCR of CDR3 regions, the authors built TCR beta libraries. TCRdb processed the multiplex PCR reads anew with MiXCR; each CDR3 protein has one entry. Altogether about 530,000 distinct CDR3 sequences are present, 15% to 20% being singletons, with the ten largest covering around a quarter. CDR3 length equals 13 residues. Germline CDR1 reads LNHDA; CDR2 reads SQIVND (reference sequence). Trimming shortened V by 2 bases and J by 7 bases, and 11 bases separated the two germline ends. The time point: newly diagnosed GD, antithyroid drugs for less than 3 months. PBMC-extracted RNA yielded the TCR library. This specimen belongs to a study of regulatory T cells in long-lasting Graves disease. Study-level results: Authors noted too few samples as a limitation.

This same sample was also part of a study on T cells in Graves' hyperthyroidism and ophthalmopathy.

The chain combines TRBV19 with TRBJ1-1, with D unclear. This clonotype originated in a woman aged 40 to 65 with Graves disease. The specimen comprised peripheral blood mononuclear cells (PBMCs), sampled at new diagnosis, from a patient treated with antithyroid drugs. This chain's CDR3 is CASSIREHYEAFF. The CDR3 DNA sequence: TGTGCCAGTAGTATAAGGGAACACTATGAAGCTTTCTTT. The complete variable domain, with remaining parts taken from reference TRBV19 and TRBJ1-1, reads DGGITQSPKYLFRKEGQNVTLSCEQNLNHDAMYWYRQDPGQGLRLIYYSQIVNDFQKGDIAEGYSVSREKKESFPLTVTSAQKNPTAFYLCASSIREHYEAFFGQGTRLTVV.